This T cell receptor (beta chain) comes out of a study of blood T cell repertoires in COVID-19. Germline CDR1 and CDR2: SGHTA and FQGNSA. Trimming took 3 bases from V and 0 from J, leaving 11 bases between them. This CDR3 spans 15 amino acids. In the original processing: By means of reference gene primer amplification, nucleated cell counts were estimated. Measured with immunoSEQ multiplex PCR; TCRdb has only the in-frame clones, and not every one. V and J calls and clone size are those listed in that table; D and trimming were worked out from the DNA. Seen here are 100,000 or so clones, around 85% observed once, and the top ten hold 1.5% to 2%.

The rearrangement joins TRBV7-2 to TRBJ1-1; weak D call: TRBD1 (5 bases). Specimen: peripheral blood. This TCR derives from a woman between 65 and 79 years old with active or convalescent COVID-19. CDR3 sequence (DNA): TGTGCCAGCAGCTTGGCAGGGCTTATGAACACTGAAGCTTTCTTT. Protein: CASSLAGLMNTEAFF.